Each of the 14 T cell receptor beta chains below was sequenced from the same sample in a study of cytomegalovirus exposure and HLA in healthy donors. 13 Jbeta primers and 60 Vbeta primers were used for the PCR. The method was immunoSEQ multiplex PCR; TCRdb's version includes in-frame clones alone and lacks a portion of them. The sample contains around 100,000 clones, approximately 77% of which appear only once. The sequenced sample was PBMCs. The receptors were gathered from a male donor in good health and CMV-seropositive.

The gene calls are TRBV18 and TRBJ2-7; D is possibly TRBD2 (5 bases). The germline CDR1 and CDR2 sequences are KGHSH and LQKENI. The V end lost 6 bases, the J end lost 2 bases, and 14 bases lay between the germline ends. The CDR3 totals 14 residues. The DNA for the CDR3 is TGTGCCAGCTCGGGTGACTACCGCACCTACGAGCAGTACTTC. It yields the protein CASSGDYRTYEQYF.

This clone was counted a single time. This chain links TRBV7-2 with TRBJ2-7; possible D gene TRBD2, 7 bases. Germline values: CDR1 SGHTA, CDR2 FQGNSA. CDR3 size: 14 residues. Trimming shortened V by 1 base and J by 7 bases, and 14 bases separated the two germline ends. CDR3 sequence reads: CASSLEGGVVEQYF. As DNA, the CDR3 is TGTGCCAGCAGCTTAGAGGGGGGGGTTGTTGAGCAGTACTTC.

This clone was detected only once. The rearrangement joins TRBV29-1 to TRBJ2-3; tentative D call: TRBD1 (6 bases). The ends were cut back, 3 bases at V and 4 bases at J, with 14 bases in the middle. The CDR3 has 14 amino acids. Germline V gene data show CDR1 as SQVTM and CDR2 as ANQGSEA. Here the CDR3 reads CSVDLATGPDTQYF. Written as DNA, the CDR3 is TGCAGCGTTGATTTGGCCACAGGGCCAGATACGCAGTATTTT.

The chain employs TRBV10-3 and TRBJ2-3; TRBD1 matches at 8 bases. The V segment lost 2 bases and the J segment 2 bases; nucleotides outside the gene matches: 9. The CDR3 covers 17 residues. Germline V CDR1 and CDR2: ENHRY, SYGVKD. The CDR3 DNA reads as TGTGCCATCAGTGAGCAGGGGACAGGCGGATTCACAGATACGCAGTATTTT. Its protein product is CAISEQGTGGFTDTQYF.

The genes are TRBV10-3 and TRBJ2-1; 8 nucleotides line up with TRBD2. V was pared by 8 bases and J by 0 bases, with 15 bases of the junction left unmatched. Germline V CDR1 and CDR2: ENHRY, SYGVKD. This CDR3 has 18 residues. The DNA of the CDR3 is TGTGCCATCCAAGGGGGGGCTAGCGGGCCTAGCTCCTACAATGAGCAGTTCTTC. Its protein is CAIQGGASGPSSYNEQFF.

This clone was seen only once. The V and J genes are TRBV11-3 and TRBJ1-1; tentatively, D is TRBD1 (5 bases). The CDR3 consists of 14 residues. Deletions cut 4 bases from V and 1 base from J, with 10 bases between. The germline gives CDR1 SGHNT, CDR2 YENEEA. CDR3 amino acids: CASSSGEPNTEAFF. The CDR3 region has the DNA TGTGCCAGCAGCTCGGGGGAGCCGAACACTGAAGCTTTCTTT.

The V and J genes are TRBV4-3 and TRBJ2-2; 7 nucleotides match TRBD1. V shed 1 base and J 2 bases; nucleotides not matched to a gene: 4. CDR1 and CDR2 (germline): LGHNA, YSLEER. CDR3 length: 16 residues. CDR3 bases: TGCGCCAGCAGCCAAGTATGGGACAGCAACACCGGGGAGCTGTTTTTT. Protein: CASSQVWDSNTGELFF.

This chain links TRBV4-1 with TRBJ2-1, with TRBD2 matching 9 bases. The junction had 2 bases not matched to a gene; V was cut back by 3 bases and J by 8 bases. CDR3 length: 13 amino acids. Germline CDR1 MGHRA, CDR2 YSYEKL. CDR3 sequence reads: CASSQLAGYEQFF. The CDR3 nucleotides are TGCGCCAGCAGCCAGCTAGCGGGGTATGAGCAGTTCTTC.

J is TRBJ1-1 and V is TRBV6-6, with 7 nucleotides matching TRBD1. V lost 7 bases, J lost 1 base, and 9 bases stayed unmatched. The CDR3 consists of 15 residues. Germline V gene sequence: CDR1 MNHNY, CDR2 SVGAGI (reference sequence). The CDR3: CASTPTGQPNTEAFF. CDR3 in DNA: TGTGCCAGCACCCCCACGGGACAGCCGAACACTGAAGCTTTCTTT.

This clone was picked up a small number of times. The chain joins TRBV5-4 to TRBJ2-2; 10 bases fit TRBD1. The V segment lost 3 bases and the J segment 5 bases; nucleotides outside the gene matches: 4. This CDR3 spans 15 amino acids. Germline CDR1 and CDR2: SGHNT and YYREEE (reference sequence). The CDR3 here is CASSYGTGETGELFF. The CDR3 nucleotides are TGTGCCAGCAGCTACGGGACAGGGGAGACCGGGGAGCTGTTTTTT.

The chain is built from TRBV4-3 and TRBJ2-1, with 10 bases identical to TRBD2. This CDR3 comprises 14 residues. Germline loops: CDR1 LGHNA, CDR2 YSLEER. V shed 5 bases, J shed 8 bases, and the junction held 6 bases outside the gene matches. The CDR3 DNA sequence: TGCGCCAGCAGCAGGGCTAGCGGGAGATATGAGCAGTTCTTC. Its translation: CASSRASGRYEQFF.

The gene calls are TRBV27 and TRBJ1-4, with 7 bases that match TRBD1. CDR1 is MNHEY, CDR2 SMNVEV, per germline (reference sequence). This CDR3 has 14 residues. The V gene end was trimmed by 6 bases and the J gene end by 0 bases; junction bases not matched to a gene: 1. The CDR3 reads CASSGTATNEKLFF. In nucleotides, the CDR3 is TGTGCCAGCAGCGGGACAGCAACTAATGAAAAACTGTTTTTT.

V gene TRBV6-5 combines with J gene TRBJ2-1; TRBD1 is a possible D gene (6 bases). This CDR3 is 12 amino acids long. Between the trimmed V and J ends, which lost 6 bases and 10 bases, there was a span of 13 bases. Germline-derived CDR1 and CDR2 are MNHEY and SVGAGI. CDR3 protein: CASSGDNREQFF. The CDR3 DNA reads as TGTGCCAGCAGCGGGGACAATCGGGAGCAGTTCTTC.

The V call is TRBV19, the J call TRBJ1-4, with 9 bases identical to TRBD1. From germline, CDR1 is LNHDA and CDR2 SQIVND (reference sequence). The CDR3 spans 15 residues. Trimming removed 7 bases from V and 1 base from J; junction bases left unmatched: 4. The CDR3 here is CASKQGAKTNEKLFF. As DNA, the CDR3 is TGTGCCAGTAAACAGGGGGCGAAAACTAATGAAAAACTGTTTTTT.